This T cell receptor (beta chain) was identified in a study of control samples from healthy donors and cancer patients. Germline trimming cut 5 bases from V and 7 bases from J; bases unmatched to any gene: 9. The V gene's germline CDR1 is SGHVS and CDR2 FQNEAQ. The CDR3 has 15 amino acids. Clones were read by immunoSEQ multiplex PCR, and TCRdb kept only the in-frame ones, dropping some. The sample has some 54,000 clones, approximately 95% seen once; the top ten hold around 1.9%. V usage is TRBV7-8 and J usage is TRBJ2-1; 9 nucleotides line up with TRBD2. This clonotype originated in a woman aged 30 to 39 in good health. Specimen: blood. CDR3 sequence reads: CASSTYLTSGNEQFF. CDR3 nucleotide sequence: TGTGCCAGCAGCACCTACCTGACTAGCGGAAATGAGCAGTTCTTC.